This T cell receptor (beta chain) stems from a study of cytomegalovirus exposure and HLA in healthy donors. Overall study findings and caveats: Further analysis, carried out later, found HLA-associated TCR beta chains more clonally expanded than equally common other chains.

This CDR3 is 14 amino acids long. Germline-derived CDR1 and CDR2 are SGDLS and YYNGEE. J lost 7 bases, V lost 2 bases, and 5 bases had no gene match. Regarding this clone: Its antigen is as yet unknown.

Nominal health characterized the donors when sampled, though unrecorded immune exposures were likely. PCR used 60 Vbeta primers and 13 Jbeta primers. TCRdb's table, derived via immunoSEQ multiplex PCR, lists solely in-frame clones and lacks some. The table records some 180,000 clones, around 75% of them present only once. The receptor comes from a female donor in good health and CMV-seronegative. The material sequenced was PBMCs. The chain recombines TRBV9 with TRBJ1-4; TRBD1 agrees at 7 bases. For the CDR3, the DNA is TGTGCCAGCAGCGTTGGACAGGTGACTGAAAAACTGTTTTTT. The encoded protein is CASSVGQVTEKLFF.